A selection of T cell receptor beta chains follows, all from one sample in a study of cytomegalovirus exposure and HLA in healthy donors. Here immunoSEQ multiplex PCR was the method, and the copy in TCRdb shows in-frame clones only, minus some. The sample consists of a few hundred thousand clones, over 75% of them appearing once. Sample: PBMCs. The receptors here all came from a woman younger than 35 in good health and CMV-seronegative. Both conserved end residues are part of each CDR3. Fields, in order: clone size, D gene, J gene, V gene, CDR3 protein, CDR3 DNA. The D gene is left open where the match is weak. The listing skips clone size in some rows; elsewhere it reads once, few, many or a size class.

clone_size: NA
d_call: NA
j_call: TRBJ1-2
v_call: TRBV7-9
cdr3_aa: CASSLVGSAHRGGYTF
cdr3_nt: TGTGCCAGCAGCTTAGTTGGGTCGGCCCACCGGGGTGGCTACACCTTC

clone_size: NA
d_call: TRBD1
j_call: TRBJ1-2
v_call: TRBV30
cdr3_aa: CAWGYRGNLYGYTF
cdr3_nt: TGTGCCTGGGGATACAGGGGCAACCTCTATGGCTACACCTTC

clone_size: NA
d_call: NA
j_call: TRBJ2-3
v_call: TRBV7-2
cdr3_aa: CASSLIYSTDTQYF
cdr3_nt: TGTGCCAGCAGCTTGATCTACAGCACAGATACGCAGTATTTT

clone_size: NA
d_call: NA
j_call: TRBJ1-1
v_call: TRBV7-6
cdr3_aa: CASSLGLELITNTEAFF
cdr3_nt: TGTGCCAGCAGCCTAGGCCTAGAACTGATTACGAACACTGAAGCTTTCTTT

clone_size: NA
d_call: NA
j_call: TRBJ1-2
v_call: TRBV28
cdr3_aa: CASSLEGAPDYGYTF
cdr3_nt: TGTGCCAGCAGTCTGGAGGGTGCCCCGGACTATGGCTACACCTTC

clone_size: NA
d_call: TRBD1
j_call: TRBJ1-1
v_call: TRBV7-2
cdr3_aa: CASSTGQATEAFF
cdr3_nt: TGTGCCAGCAGCACAGGACAGGCCACTGAAGCTTTCTTT

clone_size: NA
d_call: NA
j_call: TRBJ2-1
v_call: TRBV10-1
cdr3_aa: CASSESGLYNEQFF
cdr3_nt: TGCGCCAGCAGTGAAAGCGGCCTCTACAATGAGCAGTTCTTC

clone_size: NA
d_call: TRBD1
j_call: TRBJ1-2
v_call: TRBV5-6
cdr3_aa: CASSLSGTGSRYYGYTF
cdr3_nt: TGTGCCAGCAGCTTGTCTGGGACAGGGTCTCGGTACTATGGCTACACCTTC

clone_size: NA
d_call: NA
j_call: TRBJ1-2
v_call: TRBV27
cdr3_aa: CASSLSTGSFYGYTF
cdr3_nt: TGTGCCAGCAGTTTATCGACAGGATCCTTCTATGGCTACACCTTC

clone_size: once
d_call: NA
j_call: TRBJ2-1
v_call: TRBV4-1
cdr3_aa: CASSLRGNEQFF
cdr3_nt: TGCGCCAGCAGCTTAAGGGGTAATGAGCAGTTCTTC

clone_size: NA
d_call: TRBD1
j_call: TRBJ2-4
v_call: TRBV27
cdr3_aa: CASSTGGNLNIQYF
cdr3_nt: TGTGCCAGCAGCACAGGGGGGAACTTAAACATTCAGTACTTC

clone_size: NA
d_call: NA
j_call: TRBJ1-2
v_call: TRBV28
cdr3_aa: CASSFGQSSYGYTF
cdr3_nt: TGTGCCAGCAGTTTTGGACAGTCTTCCTATGGCTACACCTTC

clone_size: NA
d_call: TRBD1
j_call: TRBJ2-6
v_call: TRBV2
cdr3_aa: CATQRGLNSGANVLTF
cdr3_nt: TGTGCCACCCAGAGGGGGCTTAACTCTGGGGCCAACGTCCTGACTTTC

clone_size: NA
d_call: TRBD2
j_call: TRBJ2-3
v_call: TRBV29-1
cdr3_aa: CSVNVAGGPQDTQYF
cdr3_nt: TGCAGCGTAAATGTGGCGGGAGGGCCTCAAGATACGCAGTATTTT

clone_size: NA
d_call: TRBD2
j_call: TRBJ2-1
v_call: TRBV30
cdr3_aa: CAWSSPRTSGSSYNEQFF
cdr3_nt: TGTGCCTGGAGTTCTCCCCGGACTAGCGGGAGCTCCTACAATGAGCAGTTCTTC

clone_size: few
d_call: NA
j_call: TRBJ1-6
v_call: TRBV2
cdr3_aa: CASSAQARGGSSPLHF
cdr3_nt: TGTGCCAGCAGTGCACAGGCACGGGGAGGGAGTTCACCCCTCCACTTT

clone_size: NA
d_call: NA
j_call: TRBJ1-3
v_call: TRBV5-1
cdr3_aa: CASSSGLRESTGNTIYF
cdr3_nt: TGCGCCAGCAGCTCTGGGCTCCGGGAATCGACTGGAAACACCATATATTTT

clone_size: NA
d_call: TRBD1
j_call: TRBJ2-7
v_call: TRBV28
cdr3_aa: CASSLFLVTGLSYEQYF
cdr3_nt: TGTGCCAGCAGTTTATTTCTGGTGACAGGGCTTTCCTACGAGCAGTACTTC

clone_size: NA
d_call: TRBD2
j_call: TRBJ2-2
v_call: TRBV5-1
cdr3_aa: CASSGGGLVPTGELFF
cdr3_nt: TGCGCCAGCAGCGGGGGGGGACTAGTACCTACCGGGGAGCTGTTTTTT

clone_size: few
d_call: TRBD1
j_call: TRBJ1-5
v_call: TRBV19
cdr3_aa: CASTIRGQGNQPQHF
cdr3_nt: TGTGCCAGTACCATAAGGGGGCAGGGCAATCAGCCCCAGCATTTT

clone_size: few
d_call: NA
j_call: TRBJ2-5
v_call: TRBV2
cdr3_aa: CASRLEVQETQYF
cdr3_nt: TGTGCCAGCAGGCTGGAGGTTCAGGAGACCCAGTACTTC

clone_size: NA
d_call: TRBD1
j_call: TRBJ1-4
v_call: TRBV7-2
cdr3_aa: CASSGGTGASNEKLFF
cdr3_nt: TGTGCCAGCAGCGGAGGGACAGGGGCTTCTAATGAAAAACTGTTTTTT

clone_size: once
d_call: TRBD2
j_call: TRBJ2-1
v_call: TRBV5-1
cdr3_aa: CASSPTGTSGSLSYNEQFF
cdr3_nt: TGCGCCAGCAGCCCAACCGGGACTAGCGGGAGTTTGTCCTACAATGAGCAGTTCTTC

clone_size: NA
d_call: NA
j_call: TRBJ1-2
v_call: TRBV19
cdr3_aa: CASMRGIEGGYTF
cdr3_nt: TGTGCCAGTATGCGCGGGATTGAAGGGGGCTACACCTTC

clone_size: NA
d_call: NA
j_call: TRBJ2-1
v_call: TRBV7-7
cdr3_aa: CASSSNQGEQFF
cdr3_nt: TGTGCTAGCAGCTCCAACCAGGGTGAGCAGTTCTTC

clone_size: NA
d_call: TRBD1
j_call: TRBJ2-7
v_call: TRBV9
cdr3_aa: CASSVDTGGPYEQYF
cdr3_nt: TGTGCCAGCAGCGTAGACACAGGGGGGCCCTACGAGCAGTACTTC

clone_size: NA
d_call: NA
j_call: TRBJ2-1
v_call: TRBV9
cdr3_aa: CASSVRGQESSYNEQFF
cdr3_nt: TGTGCCAGCAGCGTACGGGGACAAGAATCGTCCTACAATGAGCAGTTCTTC

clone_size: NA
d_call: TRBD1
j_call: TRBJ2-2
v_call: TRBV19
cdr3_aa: CASSTQRLGQGGTGELFF
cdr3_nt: TGTGCCAGTAGTACCCAACGCCTGGGACAGGGAGGCACCGGGGAGCTGTTTTTT

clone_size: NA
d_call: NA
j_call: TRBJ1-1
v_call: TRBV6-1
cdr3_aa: CASRQGEAFF
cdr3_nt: TGTGCCAGCAGGCAGGGTGAAGCTTTCTTT

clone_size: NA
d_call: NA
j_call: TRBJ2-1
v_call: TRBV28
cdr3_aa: CASSLSGRGGNEQFF
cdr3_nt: TGTGCCAGCAGTTTATCGGGCCGAGGAGGAAATGAGCAGTTCTTC

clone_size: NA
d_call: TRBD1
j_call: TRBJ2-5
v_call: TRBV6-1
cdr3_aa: CASSEAWTGGETQYF
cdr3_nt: TGTGCCAGCAGTGAAGCCTGGACAGGGGGCGAGACCCAGTACTTC

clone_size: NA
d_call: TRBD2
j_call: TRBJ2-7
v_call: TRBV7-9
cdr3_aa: CASSLAGATSYEQYF
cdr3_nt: TGTGCCAGCAGCCTAGCGGGAGCCACCTCCTACGAGCAGTACTTC

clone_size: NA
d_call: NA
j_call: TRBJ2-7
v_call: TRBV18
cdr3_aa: CASSLDYYEQYF
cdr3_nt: TGTGCCAGCTCCCTGGACTACTACGAGCAGTACTTC

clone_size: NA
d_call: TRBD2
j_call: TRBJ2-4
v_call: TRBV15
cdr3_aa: CASRGVKNIQYF
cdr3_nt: TGTGCATCTCGGGGGGTGAAAAACATTCAGTACTTC

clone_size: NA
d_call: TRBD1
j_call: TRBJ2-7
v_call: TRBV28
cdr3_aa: CASGQGISEQYF
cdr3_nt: TGTGCCAGCGGACAGGGTATTAGCGAGCAGTACTTC

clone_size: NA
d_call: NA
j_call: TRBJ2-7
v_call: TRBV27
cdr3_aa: CASSFRDEQYF
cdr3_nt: TGTGCCAGCAGTTTCAGGGACGAGCAGTACTTC

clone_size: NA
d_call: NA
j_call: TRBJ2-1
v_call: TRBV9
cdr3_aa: CASSVASGEGNEQFF
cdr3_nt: TGTGCCAGCAGCGTAGCGAGCGGCGAGGGAAATGAGCAGTTCTTC

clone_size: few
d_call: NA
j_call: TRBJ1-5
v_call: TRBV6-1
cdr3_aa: CASSGQGDASHVQPQHF
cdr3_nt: TGTGCCAGCAGTGGTCAGGGTGACGCCTCTCATGTTCAGCCCCAGCATTTT

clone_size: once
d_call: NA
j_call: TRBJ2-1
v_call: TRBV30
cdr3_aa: CAWQRQRLNNEQFF
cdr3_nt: TGTGCCTGGCAACGACAGCGCCTAAACAATGAGCAGTTCTTC

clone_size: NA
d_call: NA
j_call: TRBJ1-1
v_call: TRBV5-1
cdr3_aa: CASHPGGRGGTEAFF
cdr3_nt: TGCGCCAGCCACCCGGGGGGCCGCGGCGGCACTGAAGCTTTCTTT

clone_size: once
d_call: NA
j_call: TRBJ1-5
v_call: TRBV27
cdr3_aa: CASGRRGGNQPQHF
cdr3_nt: TGTGCCAGCGGTCGCCGTGGGGGGAATCAGCCCCAGCATTTT

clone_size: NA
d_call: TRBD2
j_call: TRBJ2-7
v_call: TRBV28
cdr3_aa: CASSLYSLAGHYEQYF
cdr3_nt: TGTGCCAGCAGCCTCTATTCACTAGCGGGACACTACGAGCAGTACTTC

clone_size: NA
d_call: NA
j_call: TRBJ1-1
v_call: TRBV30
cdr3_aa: CAWGPKVGGRAEAFF
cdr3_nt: TGTGCCTGGGGCCCAAAAGTTGGAGGTAGAGCTGAAGCTTTCTTT

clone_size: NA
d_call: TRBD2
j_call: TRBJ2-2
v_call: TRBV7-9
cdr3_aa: CASGLAGGNTGELFF
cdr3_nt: TGTGCCAGCGGACTAGCGGGAGGTAACACCGGGGAGCTGTTTTTT